The 24 T cell receptor beta chains reported below all come from one sample, sequenced in a study of glioma-infiltrating T cells after dendritic cell vaccination. TCRdb keeps only in-frame clones here, not all; method: immunoSEQ multiplex PCR. The sample contains 95,000 to 110,000 clones, more than 80% of which appear only once. Sequences were derived from blood, sampled before dendritic cell vaccination. The receptors stem from a human donor with glioblastoma.

This chain joins TRBV5-6 and TRBJ2-7, with a tentative D call TRBD1 (5 bases). Trimming pared 0 bases from V and 3 bases from J, leaving 7 bases between. The CDR3 extends over 13 amino acids. Germline CDR1 is SGHDT and CDR2 is YYEEEE. CDR3 amino acids: CASSLVDSYEQYF. DNA of the CDR3: TGTGCCAGCAGCTTGGTCGACAGCTACGAGCAGTACTTC.

Regarding this clone: The sample carries other DNA sequences with the same CDR3. The chain is built from TRBV11-2 and TRBJ1-6; D is undetermined. Trimming removed 3 bases from V and 8 bases from J, with 11 bases in between. Germline V gene data show CDR1 as SGHAT and CDR2 as FQNNGV. The CDR3 is 14 residues long. This chain's CDR3 is CASSFGSRDSPLHF. CDR3 sequence (DNA): TGTGCCAGCAGCTTCGGCAGTCGGGATTCACCCCTCCACTTT. Supplemented by reference TRBV11-2 and TRBJ1-6, the full variable domain reads EAGVAQSPRYKIIEKRQSVAFWCNPISGHATLYWYQQILGQGPKLLIQFQNNGVVDDSQLPKDRFSAERLKGVDSTLKIQPAKLEDSAVYLCASSFGSRDSPLHFGNGTRLTVT.

The chain uses TRBV7-2 and TRBJ1-1; D is possibly TRBD1 (5 bases). The CDR3 covers 14 residues. V dropped 1 base and J dropped 6 bases, with 12 bases sitting between them. Germline-derived CDR1 and CDR2 are SGHTA and FQGNSA. CDR3 protein: CASSLGGGGPEAFF. The CDR3 nucleotides are TGTGCCAGCAGCTTAGGGGGGGGAGGGCCTGAAGCTTTCTTT. The variable domain in full, completed from reference TRBV7-2 and TRBJ1-1, reads GAGVSQSPSNKVTEKGKDVELRCDPISGHTALYWYRQSLGQGLEFLIYFQGNSAPDKSGLPSDRFSAERTGGSVSTLTIQRTQQEDSAVYLCASSLGGGGPEAFFGQGTRLTVV.

This sequence joins TRBV19 and TRBJ1-2; D is ambiguous. The germline V gene has CDR1 LNHDA and CDR2 SQIVND (reference sequence). V was shortened by 7 bases and J by 10 bases, with 13 bases between the two germline ends. The CDR3 extends over 11 amino acids. DNA of the CDR3: TGTGCCAGTAAATATCGGGTCGACTACACCTTC. It encodes CASKYRVDYTF.

The CDR3 nucleotides read TGTGCCAGCAGCTTGGTCGCGGCAGAGGAGCAGTTCTTC. Protein product: CASSLVAAEEQFF. The V and J genes are TRBV5-4 and TRBJ2-1; D remains ambiguous. Trimming removed 0 bases at V and 10 bases at J, with 11 bases between. Germline assignment: CDR1 SGHNT and CDR2 YYREEE (reference sequence). The CDR3 sequence is 13 residues long.

The rearrangement uses TRBV5-4 and TRBJ1-3; D is ambiguous. The V gene lost 0 bases and the J gene lost 4 bases, with 8 bases spanning the gap. CDR3 length: 14 residues. Germline-derived CDR1 and CDR2 are SGHNT and YYREEE (reference sequence). In nucleotides, the CDR3 is TGTGCCAGCAGCTTGGACCTTGCGGGAAACACCATATATTTT. The encoded protein is CASSLDLAGNTIYF.

J is TRBJ2-7 and V is TRBV30; 8 positions match TRBD1. This CDR3 contains 14 residues. Germline CDR1 GTSNPN, CDR2 SVGIG (reference sequence). V shed 3 bases and J 2 bases; nucleotides not matched to a gene: 6. Here the CDR3 reads CAWSLWTGPYEQYF. CDR3 in DNA: TGTGCCTGGAGCCTATGGACAGGGCCCTACGAGCAGTACTTC.

The J gene is TRBJ2-5, the V gene TRBV6-1; D might be TRBD2 (6 bases). CDR1 is MNHNS, CDR2 SASEGT, per germline. The CDR3 contains 14 residues. The V and J ends lost 3 bases and 4 bases respectively, with 12 bases between them. The CDR3 region has the DNA TGTGCCAGCAGTGACTCCGGGACTCCAGAGACCCAGTACTTC. It yields the protein CASSDSGTPETQYF.

J is TRBJ1-2 and V is TRBV4-1; no clear D. Germline V gene data show CDR1 as MGHRA and CDR2 as YSYEKL. This CDR3 is 16 amino acids long. Trimming took off 0 bases at V and 2 bases at J, with 13 bases between the two ends. The CDR3 sequence: CASSQESVGRNYGYTF. CDR3 DNA: TGCGCCAGCAGCCAAGAAAGCGTCGGAAGGAACTATGGCTACACCTTC.

The chain joins TRBV5-8 to TRBJ1-2; D is possibly TRBD1 (6 bases). Germline V gene data show CDR1 as SGHTS and CDR2 as YDEGEE. V lost 4 bases, J lost 8 bases, and 12 bases lay in between. CDR3 length equals 12 residues. The DNA of the CDR3 is TGTGCCAGCAGCGTAACAGGGCTGGGCTACACCTTC. Translating it yields CASSVTGLGYTF.

J is TRBJ1-1 and V is TRBV10-2; 8 positions agree with TRBD1. The CDR3 is 17 residues long. V lost 2 bases to trimming and J lost 0 bases; unmatched junction nucleotides: 8. CDR1 WSHSY and CDR2 SAAADI come from the germline V gene. The CDR3 coding sequence is TGCGCCAGCAGTGAGCTCACGCAGGGGGCCTTGAACACTGAAGCTTTCTTT. It codes for CASSELTQGALNTEAFF.

A few counts support this clone. The genes are TRBV5-5 and TRBJ1-1; a weak D match, TRBD1 (6 bases). The CDR3 has 16 residues. CDR1 SGHKS and CDR2 YYEKEE come from the germline V gene (reference sequence). The germline V and J ends were trimmed by 1 base and 1 base, with 14 bases remaining between them. For the CDR3, the DNA is TGTGCCAGCAGCTTGCGTCGGGCAGGGGCGAACACTGAAGCTTTCTTT. Translating gives CASSLRRAGANTEAFF.

This rearrangement joins TRBV30 to TRBJ1-5; weak D call: TRBD1 (6 bases). The CDR3 runs 15 residues. Per the germline V gene, CDR1 is GTSNPN and CDR2 is SVGIG (reference sequence). V was cut by 0 bases and J by 1 base, with 10 bases left in between. CDR3 amino acids: CAWSVQTGSNQPQHF. The CDR3 DNA sequence: TGTGCCTGGAGTGTACAGACAGGAAGCAATCAGCCCCAGCATTTT. The full variable domain, completed using reference TRBV30 and TRBJ1-5, is SQTIHQWPATLVQPVGSPLSLECTVEGTSNPNLYWYRQAAGRGLQLLFYSVGIGQISSEVPQNLSASRPQDRQFILSSKKLLLSDSGFYLCAWSVQTGSNQPQHFGDGTRLSIL.

The J gene is TRBJ2-4, the V gene TRBV5-4; maybe TRBD1 (6 bases). The CDR3 sequence is 14 residues long. Trimming shortened V by 5 bases and J by 2 bases, and 11 bases separated the two germline ends. The germline V gene encodes CDR1 SGHNT and CDR2 YYREEE (reference sequence). In nucleotides, the CDR3 is TGTGCCAGCAGTAACAGGGAGTCCAAAAACATTCAGTACTTC. This translates into CASSNRESKNIQYF. Variable domain in full (rest from reference TRBV5-4 and TRBJ2-4): ETGVTQSPTHLIKTRGQQVTLRCSSQSGHNTVSWYQQALGQGPQFIFQYYREEENGRGNFPPRFSGLQFPNYSSELNVNALELDDSALYLCASSNRESKNIQYFGAGTRLSVL.

The CDR3 DNA reads as TGTGCCAGCAGCCCCCGACAGGGGCCGGGGGATGAGCAGTTCTTC. It yields the protein CASSPRQGPGDEQFF. The chain carries TRBV9 and TRBJ2-1, with 8 bases aligning to TRBD1. Germline V gives CDR1 SGDLS, CDR2 YYNGEE. This CDR3 comprises 15 residues. The trim removed 4 bases at V and 8 bases at J, leaving 11 bases unmatched.

The rearrangement links TRBV9 to TRBJ2-7, with D perhaps matching TRBD2 (6 bases). Looked up from germline, CDR1 is SGDLS and CDR2 is YYNGEE. This CDR3 is built from 16 residues. V was clipped by 0 bases and J by 3 bases, with 16 bases between them. The DNA of the CDR3 is TGTGCCAGCAGCGTAGACTTAGCGGATCCCATCTACGAGCAGTACTTC. Translated, it gives CASSVDLADPIYEQYF.

This chain uses TRBV5-1 with TRBJ2-7, with 8 bases matching TRBD1. Trimming at V came to 0 bases and at J to 6 bases, leaving 11 bases not matched to a gene. The CDR3 consists of 16 residues. Germline V gene lookup returns CDR1 SGHRS and CDR2 YFSETQ. The CDR3 region is CASSLGDRDRRSEQYF. CDR3 coding DNA: TGCGCCAGCAGCTTGGGTGACCGGGACAGGAGAAGCGAGCAGTACTTC. Complete variable domain (other parts from reference TRBV5-1 and TRBJ2-7): KAGVTQTPRYLIKTRGQQVTLSCSPISGHRSVSWYQQTPGQGLQFLFEYFSETQRNKGNFPGRFSGRQFSNSRSEMNVSTLELGDSALYLCASSLGDRDRRSEQYFGPGTRLTVT.

The V gene is TRBV30, the J gene TRBJ1-2; a weak D match, TRBD1 (5 bases). Between the trimmed V and J ends, which lost 5 bases and 8 bases, there was a span of 12 bases. Germline CDR1 and CDR2: GTSNPN and SVGIG (reference sequence). CDR3 length equals 11 residues. CDR3 nucleotide sequence: TGTGCCTGGGATGGGGCTGGGGGCTACACCTTC. Translation gives CAWDGAGGYTF.

This clone was detected only once. The chain recombines TRBV27 with TRBJ1-4; D not resolved. Per the germline V gene, CDR1 is MNHEY and CDR2 is SMNVEV (reference sequence). CDR3 size: 15 residues. V lost 0 bases and J 0 bases, leaving 5 bases between the germline ends. The CDR3 here is CASSLSQATNEKLFF. In nucleotides, the CDR3 is TGTGCCAGCAGTTTATCCCAGGCAACTAATGAAAAACTGTTTTTT. The whole variable domain, remainder taken from reference TRBV27 and TRBJ1-4, is EAQVTQNPRYLITVTGKKLTVTCSQNMNHEYMSWYRQDPGLGLRQIYYSMNVEVTDKGDVPEGYKVSRKEKRNFPLILESPSPNQTSLYFCASSLSQATNEKLFFGSGTQLSVL.

The chain joins TRBV4-1 to TRBJ2-7; D unclear. Trimming took 2 bases from V and 1 from J, leaving 9 bases between them. This CDR3 has 14 amino acids. Germline V gene sequence: CDR1 MGHRA, CDR2 YSYEKL. Here the CDR3 DNA reads TGCGCCAGCAGCCAACCAGGTAATTCCTACGAGCAGTACTTC. This gives the protein CASSQPGNSYEQYF.

The chain couples TRBV7-2 to TRBJ2-7; D is possibly TRBD1 (5 bases). Trimming pared 1 base from V and 1 base from J, leaving 8 bases between. The germline CDR1 and CDR2 sequences are SGHTA and FQGNSA. CDR3 length equals 14 residues. The CDR3 loop reads CASSLGTHSYEQYF. Here the CDR3 DNA reads TGTGCCAGCAGCTTAGGGACACATTCCTACGAGCAGTACTTC.

The genes are TRBV6-6 and TRBJ1-6, with 7 bases matching TRBD1. V gave up 6 bases and J gave up 4 bases; unmatched junction bases: 6. The CDR3 length is 15 residues. CDR1 MNHNY and CDR2 SVGAGI come from the germline V gene (reference sequence). CDR3 nucleotide sequence: TGTGCCAGCAGCCAAGGGACAGCTTATAATTCACCCCTCCACTTT. Amino acids: CASSQGTAYNSPLHF.

V is TRBV7-8 and J is TRBJ2-1, with no clear D. Per germline, CDR1 SGHVS and CDR2 FQNEAQ. The CDR3 loop spans 11 amino acids. Trimming shortened V by 1 base and J by 14 bases, and 9 bases separated the two germline ends. The CDR3 DNA reads TGTGCCAGCAGCTTAGGGCCATTTAAGTTCTTC. Translation: CASSLGPFKFF.

J is TRBJ1-2 and V is TRBV5-4, with D maybe TRBD1 (6 bases). The germline CDR1 and CDR2 sequences are SGHNT and YYREEE (reference sequence). Trimming shortened V by 4 bases and J by 4 bases, and 17 bases separated the two germline ends. The CDR3 has 15 residues. CDR3 protein: CASSQPGRGGYGYTF. DNA of the CDR3: TGTGCCAGCAGCCAACCGGGCAGGGGTGGCTATGGCTACACCTTC. Combining the CDR3 with reference TRBV5-4 and TRBJ1-2 gives the whole variable domain ETGVTQSPTHLIKTRGQQVTLRCSSQSGHNTVSWYQQALGQGPQFIFQYYREEENGRGNFPPRFSGLQFPNYSSELNVNALELDDSALYLCASSQPGRGGYGYTFGSGTRLTVV.